This TCR beta chain was captured by sequencing in a study of T cell responses to AZD1222 COVID-19 vaccine (dated by TCRdb to about 2021). Study-level background: AZD1222 recipients whose second dose came at about 4 weeks and those whose second dose came at about 12 weeks were combined into one group, since spike-specific TCR depth and breadth did not differ between the two schedules. A total of 233 trial participants underwent TCR sequencing, of whom about 210 had received two doses of AZD1222 and approximately 26 had received two doses of the MenACWY control vaccine. Trial participants were enrolled into age subgroups of 18-55, 56-69 and 70-plus years, which contained around 150, 29 and 61 TCR-sequenced participants, respectively.

Turning to this clone: This clone's antigen is unknown. Per-nucleotide qualities are absent, and no much larger clonotype sits a single base away.

The CDR3 regions of human TCRbeta chains were analyzed by immunosequencing. From the authors' description of their analysis: Repertoire TCRs were matched against a reference library of SARS-CoV-2-specific TCRs generated with the MIRA antigen-specificity platform. Breadth was defined as the fraction of unique TCRs that were SARS-CoV-2-associated. Depth was defined as the fraction of total T cells that were SARS-CoV-2-associated. Using the MIRA data, each spike-specific TCR was mapped to the spike region that the TCR reacts to and placed in a CD4 or CD8 class. Log10-transformed breadth and depth values were compared by one-way ANOVA with Sidak's multiple comparisons tests. Sourced from immuneACCESS, this table was stored by TCRdb with only in-frame sequences that have V and J called. A share of the clones is absent; for the studies checked, an unresolved V gene accounts for under half, and the remainder has no known explanation. V and J calls and clone size are those listed in that table; D and trimming were worked out from the DNA. The sample contains 95,000 to 100,000 clones, 70% to 90% of them found a single time. The ten top clones hold 1.4% of the sample.

Study-wide findings and limitations: A significant rise in spike-specific TCR breadth and depth was observed after two AZD1222 doses relative to day 0 and relative to MenACWY recipients. In the small 56-69-year group, the increase in depth fell short of significance, most likely because of low power. Because no day 14 peak-response samples were available, the repertoires could be characterized only after the peak T cell response. CD4 TCRs associated with the vaccine covered the entire spike protein, and the dominant responses were in regions 160-218 and 743-854. Only a handful of AZD1222 recipients were SARS-CoV-2 seropositive at baseline, limiting conclusions about previously exposed vaccinees. Participants were mostly white British, with more females than males. The authors suggested clonal diversity may have been underestimated. Nearly half of unique spike-specific TCRs reportedly recognized epitopes outside regions mutated in the B.1.351 and B.1.1.7 variants.

The time point label on this specimen signifies: baseline before first vaccination. Samples from vaccinated people were obtained from the UK trials COV001 and COV002, which included a single-blind randomized controlled phase 2/3 trial of AZD1222 (ChAdOx1 nCoV-19) in healthy adults. For TCRbeta chain sequencing, PBMC samples were collected from trial participants at day 0 and at day 28 after the second dose. Measured from the cysteine to the phenylalanine, the CDR3 is 15 residues long. The retained sequence is limited to the CDR3, 45 bases, with the frame set at the first base. CDR1 and CDR2 were assigned from the germline V gene as MGHDK and SYGVNS. Here V drops 5 bases and J drops 7 bases, and the junction holds 7 bases not matched to any gene.

This sequence uses TRBV25-1 and TRBJ1-4, with 10 middle bases fitting TRBD1. This TCR was recovered from an adult in good health. Specimen: peripheral blood, collected on day 0 of AZD1222 vaccination. The CDR3 loop reads CASSRQGADGEKLFF. The nucleotides are TGTGCCAGCAGTCGACAGGGGGCGGACGGTGAAAAACTGTTTTTT.